A single sample gave rise to the 8 T cell receptor beta chains below, sequenced in a study of shared clonotypes between healthy human individuals. Data came from immunoSEQ multiplex PCR; TCRdb stores just in-frame clones and leaves some out. Of approximately 720,000 clones in the sample, approximately 90% were seen once. CD45RO-negative, CCR7-selected cells formed the naive CD8 fraction, which excluded terminally differentiated effector memory CD45RA+ cells. The sample comprised naive CD8+ T cells sorted from blood. The receptor set was obtained from a man aged 25-40 years in good health.

The chain carries TRBV5-4 and TRBJ2-6, with 11 bases fitting TRBD2. Germline values: CDR1 SGHNT, CDR2 YYREEE (reference sequence). The CDR3 is made up of 17 amino acids. V shed 5 bases and J 2 bases; nucleotides not matched to a gene: 6. CDR3 region: CASRLAGGPPGANVLTF. CDR3 bases: TGTGCCAGCAGATTAGCGGGAGGGCCTCCTGGGGCCAACGTCCTGACTTTC.

The gene calls are TRBV11-2 and TRBJ2-7; 7 nucleotides agree with TRBD2. Germline CDR1 SGHAT, CDR2 FQNNGV. Trimming cost V 7 bases and J 2 bases; bases outside gene matches: 8. This CDR3 region has 14 residues. The CDR3 DNA is TGTGCCAGCAATCCCGGGGGGTTCGCCTACGAGCAGTACTTC. Amino acid sequence: CASNPGGFAYEQYF.

V gene TRBV30 combines with J gene TRBJ2-5; no firm D call. This CDR3 spans 12 amino acids. Trimming stripped 5 bases from V and 1 base from J, with 8 bases between. CDR1 is GTSNPN and CDR2 is SVGIG in the germline V gene (reference sequence). The DNA of the CDR3 is TGTGCCTGGGACGGTATCCAAGAGACCCAGTACTTC. Translated, it gives CAWDGIQETQYF.

The chain uses TRBV25-1 and TRBJ2-7, with a weak D call TRBD1 (5 bases). Trimming cost V 2 bases and J 6 bases, with 14 bases left between them. Germline CDR1 reads MGHDK; CDR2 reads SYGVNS. The length of the CDR3 is 14 residues. Here the CDR3 DNA reads TGTGCCAGCAGTGAAGAAGGGGTTTTTTCCGAGCAGTACTTC. It yields the protein CASSEEGVFSEQYF.

V and J are TRBV28 and TRBJ2-5; TRBD2 aligns across 9 bases. Trimming at V came to 4 bases and at J to 4 bases, leaving 7 bases not matched to a gene. The CDR3 extends over 15 amino acids. Germline V lookup: CDR1 MDHEN, CDR2 SYDVKM. For the CDR3, the DNA is TGTGCCAGCAGTTCCGTAGCGGGAGTCGCAGAGACCCAGTACTTC. Translating gives CASSSVAGVAETQYF.

V usage is TRBV19 and J usage is TRBJ2-1; D tentatively reads TRBD1 or TRBD2 (5 bases each). The germline V gene encodes CDR1 LNHDA and CDR2 SQIVND (reference sequence). The CDR3 extends over 15 amino acids. Trimming cost V 4 bases and J 1 base, with 11 bases left between them. The CDR3 reads CASSSFEGSYNEQFF. The CDR3 bases are TGTGCCAGTAGTAGTTTCGAGGGGTCCTACAATGAGCAGTTCTTC.

The CDR3 DNA reads as TGTGCCAGCAGCTCCGGGACAGGGTCCTACGAGCAGTACTTC. Its translation: CASSSGTGSYEQYF. The V call is TRBV13, the J call TRBJ2-7, with 9 bases that match TRBD1. CDR3 length: 14 amino acids. Germline-derived CDR1 and CDR2 are PRHDT and FYEKMQ (reference sequence). Losses at the gene ends were 4 bases for V and 1 base for J; bases not matched to a gene: 2.

The rearrangement links TRBV4-2 to TRBJ1-5; no clear D gene. The CDR3 has 15 residues. The germline V gene encodes CDR1 LGHNA and CDR2 YNFKEQ. Trimming took off 5 bases at V and 1 base at J, with 12 bases between the two ends. The CDR3 sequence is CASSLMTSSNQPQHF. The CDR3, as DNA: TGTGCCAGCAGCTTGATGACTTCGAGCAATCAGCCCCAGCATTTT.